Here is one TCR beta chain with its context. The antigen it recognizes is unknown. Per-nucleotide qualities are absent, and no much larger clonotype sits a single base away. This entry is derived from a study of blood T cells in healthy people across ages (dated by TCRdb to between 2014 and 2016). For context, the study as a whole: In model experiments, template switching captured roughly one uniquely barcoded TCR beta cDNA molecule for every two T cells. To avoid experimental bias, donors of different ages were spread randomly across the sequencing lanes. The study measured age-related changes in TCR beta repertoire diversity using deep sequencing normalized with unique cDNA molecular identifiers. Using the same blood draw, the study looked at two additional independent replicas of 1 million unique cDNA reads for two donors, one aged 18 to 30 and the other aged 80 or older. The donors were divided into four age groups: young (average roughly 15 years), middle-aged (approximately 42), aged (under 70) and long-lived (about 80). General findings and caveats noted by the study authors: Estimates of total diversity from one million sequenced T cells were regarded as lower bounds and underestimates. There was a strong correlation between observed TCR beta diversity and the percentage of naive T cells measured by flow cytometry. The long-lived group showed more naive CD4+ T cells, fewer expanded clones and increased TCR diversity than the aged group, suggesting age selection. Since profiling was done on bulk unsorted PBMCs, naive and antigen-experienced compartments could not be conclusively compared. The CMV infection status of donors was not known, potentially confounding age-related changes in expanded clonotypes. As age increased, observed TCR beta diversity per million T cells dropped in a roughly linear way, and a significant reduction was already evident by age about 36.

Libraries were made using 5' RACE. The sequencing machine was an Illumina HiSeq 2500. A second PCR of about 6 to 12 cycles was performed with a sample-barcoded 5' primer and a J-beta primer mix. Each TCR beta cDNA molecule received a unique molecular identifier from a template-switch 5' adaptor carrying 12 random nucleotides. Each sample yielded at least 3 million CDR3-containing paired-end reads. The Mint cDNA synthesis kit, primed by a TRBC-specific oligonucleotide, was used to synthesize first-strand cDNA from all RNA. Following uracil-DNA glycosylase treatment, a first 18-cycle PCR with universal primers M1SS and BC2_uni_R was performed on all cDNA. Per the original workflow: Normalization of each sample was performed by random selection of 1 million high-quality reads, each carrying a distinct molecular identifier. Reads with shared molecular identifiers were discarded instead of being binned into consensus sequences. CDR3 identification, clonotype clustering and error correction used MiTCR with a Q25 quality threshold and the strictest error-elimination algorithm. A nonparametric unseen species model using Euler transformation provided a lower-bound estimate of total TCR beta diversity. TCRdb passed the public sequencing reads through fastp at Q25 and MiXCR, retaining productive beta sequences. Rows with a matching CDR3 protein are joined into one entry that keeps the most common DNA and genes. TCRdb's processing, not the authors' own work, is the source of the V and J calls. Within this sample are about 570,000 distinct CDR3 sequences, with roughly a quarter of them counted one time only. Of the sample, roughly 18% falls within the top ten clones.

Donors were 35 to 40 systemically healthy Caucasian individuals from Russia aged roughly 6 to 100 years. Each donor gave 9 to 10 milliliters of peripheral blood, collected into EDTA-treated Vacutainer tubes. Ficoll-Paque density-gradient centrifugation was used to isolate PBMCs, with at least 7 million per sample. Total RNA was extracted from PBMCs with Trizol reagent, with at least 5.5 micrograms obtained per sample. For every donor, an aliquot of PBMCs went through flow cytometry to measure the percentages of naive CD45RAhigh/CD27high T cells. Including cysteine and phenylalanine, the CDR3 has 14 amino acids. The read is trimmed to its CDR3 DNA, 42 bases read in frame from base 1. CDR1 and CDR2 are read off the germline V gene (reference sequence) as DFQATT and SNEGSKA. From V the trimming removes 5 bases and from J it removes 0 bases, while the gene matches leave 4 bases of the junction unaccounted for.

The chain employs TRBV20-1 and TRBJ2-3, and 8 bases in between align with TRBD2. This receptor was obtained from a woman in her 70s in good health. Sequences were obtained from blood. The CDR3: CSAPGGVSTDTQYF. The nucleotide sequence reads as follows: TGCAGTGCTCCGGGGGGGGTGAGCACAGATACGCAGTATTTT.